Each of the 7 T cell receptor beta chains below was sequenced from the same sample in a study of T cell changes during pregnancy in multiple sclerosis. Libraries were prepared by immunoSEQ multiplex PCR; TCRdb keeps only in-frame clonotypes and omits some of them. Here the sample spans about 83,000 clones, around 96% being singletons. This sample comprised peripheral blood, obtained in the second trimester of pregnancy. The receptors were gathered from a female donor with multiple sclerosis, enrolled in a pregnancy study.

CDR3: CASSWDSLSYEQYF. In DNA form, the CDR3 reads TGTGCCAGCAGTTGGGACAGCCTCTCCTACGAGCAGTACTTC. The V and J genes are TRBV27 and TRBJ2-7; 7 bases fit TRBD1. V lost 4 bases to trimming and J lost 0 bases; unmatched junction nucleotides: 3. The CDR3 is 14 residues long. The V gene's germline CDR1 is MNHEY and CDR2 SMNVEV (reference sequence).

The chain has TRBV28 and TRBJ2-2; D gene uncertain. The germline V gene has CDR1 MDHEN and CDR2 SYDVKM. This CDR3 region has 13 residues. V lost 1 base and J lost 4, with 4 bases in between. The DNA of the CDR3 is TGTGCCAGCAGTTTATCAGGCACCGGGGAGCTGTTTTTT. Encoded protein: CASSLSGTGELFF. The full variable domain, completed using reference TRBV28 and TRBJ2-2, is DVKVTQSSRYLVKRTGEKVFLECVQDMDHENMFWYRQDPGLGLRLIYFSYDVKMKEKGDIPEGYSVSREKKERFSLILESASTNQTSMYLCASSLSGTGELFFGEGSRLTVL.

The CDR3 reads CASSLRLAGDLNVLTF. The CDR3 DNA sequence: TGTGCCAGCAGCCTCCGTCTAGCGGGAGACCTAAACGTCCTGACTTTC. V gene TRBV9 combines with J gene TRBJ2-6; 10 bases align to TRBD2. Trimming at V came to 4 bases and at J to 10 bases, leaving 11 bases not matched to a gene. Germline assignment: CDR1 SGDLS and CDR2 YYNGEE. This CDR3 contains 16 residues.

This sequence joins TRBV5-5 and TRBJ2-5, with TRBD1 matching 8 bases. Losses at the gene ends were 3 bases for V and 5 bases for J; bases not matched to a gene: 9. The CDR3 is 15 amino acids. From germline, CDR1 is SGHKS and CDR2 YYEKEE (reference sequence). The CDR3: CASSSISGGGETQYF. CDR3 nucleotides: TGTGCCAGCAGCTCTATATCAGGGGGCGGGGAGACCCAGTACTTC.

The J gene is TRBJ2-7, the V gene TRBV18; 8 bases map to TRBD1. Germline CDR1 KGHSH, CDR2 LQKENI. The CDR3 is made up of 13 amino acids. With V trimmed by 3 bases and J by 4 bases, 2 bases remained unmatched. The DNA of the CDR3 is TGTGCCAGCTCACCGGGGACAGGTTACGAGCAGTACTTC. Translation gives CASSPGTGYEQYF.

This chain uses TRBV9 with TRBJ2-2; D is ambiguous. Deletions cut 3 bases from V and 1 base from J, with 4 bases between. This CDR3 has 13 residues. Germline V gene sequence: CDR1 SGDLS, CDR2 YYNGEE. For the CDR3, the DNA is TGTGCCAGCAGCGCAGGGAACACCGGGGAGCTGTTTTTT. Protein product: CASSAGNTGELFF.

The chain couples TRBV28 to TRBJ2-1, with 7 bases fitting TRBD1. Germline V CDR1 and CDR2: MDHEN, SYDVKM. This CDR3 comprises 15 residues. V trimming: 6 bases; J trimming: 3 bases; junction bases outside the gene matches: 8. CDR3 in amino acids: CASRDRQGHYNEQFF. In DNA, the CDR3 is TGTGCCAGCAGGGACAGACAGGGTCACTACAATGAGCAGTTCTTC.